This TCR beta chain was obtained from a study of regulatory T cells in long-lasting Graves disease. Findings and caveats of the study: Persistent Graves' cases showed lower TCR diversity than newly diagnosed cases.

Library construction for TCR beta used iRepertoire HTBI primers and Arm-PCR of CDR3 regions. TCRdb passed the multiplex PCR reads through MiXCR, listing each CDR3 protein once. Here the sample spans approximately 400,000 distinct CDR3 sequences, approximately 16% being singletons. Documented time point: newly diagnosed GD, antithyroid drugs for less than 3 months. There was RNA extracted from PBMCs, and the TCR library was made from it. An endocrinology department in Xi'an, China, recruited the patients. Trimming took 6 bases from V and 6 from J; bases not matched to a gene: 17. The CDR3 consists of 18 residues. Germline CDR1 and CDR2: MDHEN and SYDVKM. Ten or more counts support this clonotype. Its antigen remains unknown. The same sample was also used in a study of T cells in Graves' hyperthyroidism and ophthalmopathy. That work states: Lactation, pregnancy, other autoimmune disease or uncontrolled infection led to exclusion of patients. The HTBI primer set drove a first-round RT-PCR of the TCR CDR3.

This rearrangement joins TRBV28 to TRBJ2-2; 9 bases are a match to TRBD1. The receptor was derived from a woman aged 40-49 years with Graves disease. The material sequenced was peripheral blood mononuclear cells (PBMCs), taken at new diagnosis, from a patient treated with antithyroid drugs. CDR3 protein: CASSPPHRTGVFSGELFF. The CDR3 DNA sequence: TGTGCCAGCAGCCCACCCCATAGGACAGGGGTATTCTCCGGGGAGCTGTTTTTT.